The clone carrying this T cell receptor beta chain was counted ten times or more. Antigen: not known. As TCR cDNA was made by 5'RACE template switching, a universal primer site and UMIs were added. MiXCR, applied by TCRdb to the 5' RACE reads, yields one record per CDR3 protein. The sample records a few hundred thousand distinct CDR3 sequences, approximately 3% being singletons. The data belong to a study of T cells after yellow fever vaccination. The overall study: Preparing low-cell-number fractions relied on SMART-Seq v4 Ultra Low Input.

Findings and caveats of the study: Bulk-population clonotypes that are abundant could appear as contaminants in FACS-sorted repertoires.

Germline CDR1 reads SGHRS; CDR2 reads YFSETQ. Trimming cost V 7 bases and J 0 bases, with 11 bases left between them. The CDR3 totals 14 residues. This receptor was taken from a man in his late teens or twenties who received the YFV17D yellow fever vaccine. Specimen: CD4+ T cells sorted from PBMCs, collected 10 days after the yellow fever booster vaccination. The chain employs TRBV5-1 and TRBJ2-1; D is unresolved. This CDR3 is CASQVPSSYNEQFF. CDR3 nucleotide sequence: TGCGCCAGCCAGGTTCCGAGCTCCTACAATGAGCAGTTCTTC.